This section outlines one TCR beta chain sequence together with its context. From germline, CDR1 is SGHTA and CDR2 FQGNSA. CDR3 size: 15 residues. Trimming took off 5 bases at V and 1 base at J, with 12 bases between the two ends. This record comes from a study of blood T cell repertoires in COVID-19. Overall study context: From the United States, Italy and Spain came samples of acute and convalescent COVID-19.

Produced via immunoSEQ multiplex PCR; TCRdb's table is partial and in-frame only. This repertoire shows tens of thousands of clones, 75% to 95% found once; its top ten account for approximately 2.5%. The TCR originated in a man aged 60-69 years with acute or convalescent COVID-19. What was sequenced was peripheral blood. V usage is TRBV7-2 and J usage is TRBJ2-1; D may be TRBD2 (6 bases). The CDR3, as DNA: TGTGCCAGCAGCACCAGCGGGCAATCCTACAATGAGCAGTTCTTC. Translated: CASSTSGQSYNEQFF.